The next 4 T cell receptor beta chains were all read from a single sample in a study of T-cell reconstitution after alpha-beta-depleted transplantation in children. Library preparation (for TCRbeta) was performed with unique molecular identifiers. MiXCR was run by TCRdb on the PCR reads, yielding one entry per CDR3 protein. The top ten hold just over 2% of the sample, which has hundreds of thousands of distinct CDR3 sequences, roughly a tenth seen once. This specimen was PBMCs, taken before TCRalphabeta/CD19-depleted stem cell transplant. The receptors derive from a child aged 2 to 9 with inherited bone marrow failure, due to receive a stem cell transplant.

This clonotype has more than one count but fewer than ten. The rearrangement links TRBV24-1 to TRBJ1-1; D may be TRBD1 (5 bases). Trimming stripped 4 bases from V and 11 bases from J, with 19 bases between. CDR1 KGHDR and CDR2 SFDVKD come from the germline V gene. The CDR3 is 14 residues long. CDR3 sequence: CATSDPGVAGMAFF. The CDR3 bases are TGTGCCACCAGTGACCCCGGGGTAGCAGGGATGGCTTTCTTT.

A few counts support this clonotype. The chain has TRBV6-1 and TRBJ2-1, with 14 bases aligning to TRBD2. Losses at the gene ends were 5 bases for V and 8 bases for J; bases not matched to a gene: 5. The germline gives CDR1 MNHNS, CDR2 SASEGT. This CDR3 has 15 amino acids. The CDR3 bases are TGTGCCAGCAGTCGACTAGCGGGAGGGTGGGATGAGCAGTTCTTC. Residues: CASSRLAGGWDEQFF.

The table lists this clonotype with a few counts. This chain uses TRBV7-9 with TRBJ2-1; TRBD1 matches 10 bases. This CDR3 comprises 14 residues. Germline V CDR1 and CDR2: SEHNR, FQNEAQ (reference sequence). J was trimmed by 6 bases and V by 5 bases; bases with no gene match: 4. The CDR3 nucleotides read TGTGCCAGCAGCCTCCGGGACAGGGGCAATGAGCAGTTCTTC. This encodes CASSLRDRGNEQFF.

This clonotype was seen at least ten times. The chain couples TRBV5-1 to TRBJ2-5; 11 nucleotides match TRBD2. There are 14 residues in the CDR3. The germline V gene encodes CDR1 SGHRS and CDR2 YFSETQ. Losses at the gene ends were 3 bases for V and 4 bases for J; bases not matched to a gene: 2. The CDR3 nucleotides are TGCGCCAGCAGCTGGGGGACTAGCGGAGAGACCCAGTACTTC. It encodes CASSWGTSGETQYF.